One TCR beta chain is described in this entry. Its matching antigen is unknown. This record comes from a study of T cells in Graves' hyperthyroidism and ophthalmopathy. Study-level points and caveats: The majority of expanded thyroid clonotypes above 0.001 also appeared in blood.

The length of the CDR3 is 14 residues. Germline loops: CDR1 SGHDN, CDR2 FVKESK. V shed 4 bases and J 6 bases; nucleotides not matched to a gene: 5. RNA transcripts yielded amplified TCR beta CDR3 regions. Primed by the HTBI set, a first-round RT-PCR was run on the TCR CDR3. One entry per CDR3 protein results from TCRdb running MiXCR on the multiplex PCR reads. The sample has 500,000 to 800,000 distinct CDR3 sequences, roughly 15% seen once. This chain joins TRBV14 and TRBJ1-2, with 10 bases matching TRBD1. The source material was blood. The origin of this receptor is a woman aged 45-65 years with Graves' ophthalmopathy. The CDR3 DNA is TGTGCCAGCAGCCCTATAGGACAGGGGGATGGCTACACCTTC. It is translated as CASSPIGQGDGYTF.